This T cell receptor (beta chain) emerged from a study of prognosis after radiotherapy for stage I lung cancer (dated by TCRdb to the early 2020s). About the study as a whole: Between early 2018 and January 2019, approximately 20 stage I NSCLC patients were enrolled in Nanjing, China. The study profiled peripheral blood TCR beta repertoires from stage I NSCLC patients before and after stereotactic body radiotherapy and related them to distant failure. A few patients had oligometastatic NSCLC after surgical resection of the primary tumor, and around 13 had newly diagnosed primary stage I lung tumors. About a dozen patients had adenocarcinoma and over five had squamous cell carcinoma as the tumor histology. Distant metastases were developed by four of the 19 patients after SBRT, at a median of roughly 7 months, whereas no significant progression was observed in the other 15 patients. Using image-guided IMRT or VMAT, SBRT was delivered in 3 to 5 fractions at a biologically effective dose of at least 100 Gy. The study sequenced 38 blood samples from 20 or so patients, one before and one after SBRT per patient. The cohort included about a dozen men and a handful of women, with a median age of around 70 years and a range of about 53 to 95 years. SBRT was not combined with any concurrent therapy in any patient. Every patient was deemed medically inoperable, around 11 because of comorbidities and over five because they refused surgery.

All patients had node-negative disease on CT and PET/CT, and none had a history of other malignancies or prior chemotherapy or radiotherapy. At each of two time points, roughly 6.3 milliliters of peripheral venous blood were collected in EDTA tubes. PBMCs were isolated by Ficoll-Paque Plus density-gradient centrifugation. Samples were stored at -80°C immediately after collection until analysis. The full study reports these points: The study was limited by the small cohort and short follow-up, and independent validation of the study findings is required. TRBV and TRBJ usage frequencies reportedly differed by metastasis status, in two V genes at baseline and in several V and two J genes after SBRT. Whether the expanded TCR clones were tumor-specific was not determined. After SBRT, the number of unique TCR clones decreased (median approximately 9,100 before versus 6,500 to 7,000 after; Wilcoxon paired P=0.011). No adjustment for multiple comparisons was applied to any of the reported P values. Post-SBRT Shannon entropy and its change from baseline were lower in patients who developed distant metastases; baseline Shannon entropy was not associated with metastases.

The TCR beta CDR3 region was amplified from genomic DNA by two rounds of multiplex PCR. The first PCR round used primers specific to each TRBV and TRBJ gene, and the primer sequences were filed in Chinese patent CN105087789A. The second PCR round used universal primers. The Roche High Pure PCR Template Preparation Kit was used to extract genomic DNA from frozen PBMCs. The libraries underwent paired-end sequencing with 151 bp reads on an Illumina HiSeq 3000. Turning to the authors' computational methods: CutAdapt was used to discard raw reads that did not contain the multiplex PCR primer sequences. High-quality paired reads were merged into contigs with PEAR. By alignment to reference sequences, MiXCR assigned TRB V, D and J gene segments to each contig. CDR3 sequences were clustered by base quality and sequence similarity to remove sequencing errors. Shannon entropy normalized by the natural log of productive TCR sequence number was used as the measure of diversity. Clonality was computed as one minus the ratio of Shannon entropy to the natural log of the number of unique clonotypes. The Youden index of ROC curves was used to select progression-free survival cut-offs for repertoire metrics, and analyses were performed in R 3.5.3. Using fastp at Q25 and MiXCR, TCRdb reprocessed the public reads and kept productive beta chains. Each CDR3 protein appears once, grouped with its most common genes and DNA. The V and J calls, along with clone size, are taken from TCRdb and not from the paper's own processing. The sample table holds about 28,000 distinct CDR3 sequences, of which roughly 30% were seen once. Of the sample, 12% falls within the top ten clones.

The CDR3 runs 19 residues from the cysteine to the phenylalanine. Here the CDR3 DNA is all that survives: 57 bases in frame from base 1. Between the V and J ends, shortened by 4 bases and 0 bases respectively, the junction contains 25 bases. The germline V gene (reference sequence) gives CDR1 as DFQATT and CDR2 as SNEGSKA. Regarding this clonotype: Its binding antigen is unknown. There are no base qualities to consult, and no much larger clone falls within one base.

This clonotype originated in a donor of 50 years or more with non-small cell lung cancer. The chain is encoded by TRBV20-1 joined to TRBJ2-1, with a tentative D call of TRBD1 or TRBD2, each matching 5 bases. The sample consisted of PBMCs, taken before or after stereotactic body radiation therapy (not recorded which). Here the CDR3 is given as CSATAGAPLPGSSYNEQFF. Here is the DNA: TGCAGTGCTACGGCCGGGGCTCCACTGCCGGGTAGCTCCTACAATGAGCAGTTCTTC.